This note documents a single T cell receptor (beta chain) sequence. The data belong to a study of control samples from healthy donors and cancer patients. This table comes from immunoSEQ multiplex PCR, and its TCRdb copy is limited to in-frame clones, with some not included. The sample yields tens of thousands of clones, over 75% seen once. CDR3 size: 12 residues. Trimming took off 4 bases at V and 0 bases at J, with 4 bases between the two ends. Germline-derived CDR1 and CDR2 are SQVTM and ANQGSEA. Sequencing used blood. This sequence was found in a woman aged 45 to 65 in good health. The chain is built from TRBV29-1 and TRBJ1-5, with D uncertain. This CDR3 reads CSVGGSNQPQHF. DNA of the CDR3: TGCAGCGTTGGTGGTAGCAATCAGCCCCAGCATTTT.